Listed below are T cell receptor beta chains from one sample, sequenced in a study of blood T cell repertoires in COVID-19. The repertoire was sequenced with immunoSEQ multiplex PCR; TCRdb's copy has only in-frame clones and lacks some. The table lists hundreds of thousands of clones, 70% to 90% of them singletons. Sequencing was performed on peripheral blood. The receptors stem from a woman in her sixties or seventies with COVID-19, enrolled during active disease. CDR3s include the opening cysteine and the closing phenylalanine or tryptophan. A D gene is named only where the DNA matches it firmly. A row's size may be missing; if present it is once, few, many or a size class.

V	size	J	D	CDR3	DNA
TRBV7-9	few	TRBJ1-1	NA	CASALQENTEAFF	TGTGCCAGCGCCTTACAGGAGAACACTGAAGCTTTCTTT
TRBV5-4	once	TRBJ2-3	TRBD2	CASSSLAGGIDTQYF	TGTGCCAGCAGTTCCCTGGCGGGGGGGATAGATACGCAGTATTTT
TRBV7-8	NA	TRBJ1-2	TRBD1	CASSRDRGYGYTF	TGTGCCAGCAGCCGGGACAGGGGTTATGGCTACACCTTC
TRBV28	few	TRBJ1-1	TRBD1	CASSTTSGTGGDLAFF	TGTGCCAGCAGTACCACCTCCGGGACAGGGGGCGATCTAGCTTTCTTT
TRBV14	NA	TRBJ2-1	NA	CASSQGLYNEQFF	TGTGCCAGCAGCCAAGGTCTGTACAATGAGCAGTTCTTC
TRBV2	NA	TRBJ1-2	TRBD1	CASSSGQGAGYTF	TGTGCCAGCAGCTCCGGACAGGGGGCCGGCTACACCTTC
TRBV5-1	NA	TRBJ2-7	TRBD1	CASGNPGTGYEQYF	TGCGCCAGCGGGAACCCCGGGACAGGGTACGAGCAGTACTTC
TRBV11-2	NA	TRBJ2-3	NA	CASSLSWVRAGATDTQYF	TGTGCCAGCAGCTTGTCTTGGGTTCGGGCGGGGGCCACAGATACGCAGTATTTT
TRBV5-6	NA	TRBJ2-3	NA	CASSLWIDNDTQYF	TGTGCCAGCAGCTTGTGGATCGACAACGATACGCAGTATTTT
TRBV7-2	few	TRBJ2-2	NA	CASSLVPQGDTGELFF	TGTGCCAGCAGCTTGGTCCCTCAGGGCGACACCGGGGAGCTGTTTTTT
TRBV19	NA	TRBJ1-2	TRBD1	CASSIEDRAGGYTF	TGTGCCAGTAGTATCGAAGACAGGGCAGGGGGCTACACCTTC
TRBV9	NA	TRBJ1-2	NA	CASSLGGSDGYTF	TGTGCCAGCAGCCTGGGGGGGTCAGATGGCTACACCTTC
TRBV5-1	NA	TRBJ1-6	TRBD1	CASSLEDRVNSPLHF	TGCGCCAGCAGCTTGGAGGACAGGGTGAATTCACCCCTCCACTTT
TRBV24-1	NA	TRBJ2-1	NA	CATSVEWGDEQFF	TGTGCCACCAGTGTGGAATGGGGCGATGAGCAGTTCTTC
TRBV7-2	NA	TRBJ2-1	TRBD2	CASSTRTSGSKFF	TGTGCCAGCAGCACCCGGACTAGCGGATCTAAGTTCTTC
TRBV4-2	NA	TRBJ1-1	NA	CASSQDVQGQTEAFF	TGTGCCAGCAGCCAAGATGTACAGGGCCAGACCGAAGCTTTCTTT
TRBV18	NA	TRBJ1-1	NA	CASSPTEGMNTEAFF	TGTGCCAGCTCACCAACGGAGGGCATGAACACTGAAGCTTTCTTT
TRBV24-1	NA	TRBJ2-5	NA	CATSDTFKEETQYF	TGTGCCACCAGTGACACCTTTAAGGAGGAGACCCAGTACTTC
TRBV5-1	NA	TRBJ2-2	TRBD1	CASSLGGTGVAGELFF	TGCGCCAGCAGCTTGGGTGGGACAGGCGTCGCCGGGGAGCTGTTTTTT
TRBV12-5	NA	TRBJ2-7	TRBD2	CASGSAGGPYEQYF	TGTGCTAGTGGTTCAGCGGGGGGCCCCTACGAGCAGTACTTC
TRBV2	NA	TRBJ1-1	TRBD1	CASRTGMNTEAFF	TGTGCCAGTAGGACAGGAATGAACACTGAAGCTTTCTTT
TRBV9	NA	TRBJ2-7	TRBD1	CASSDRGLGGEQYF	TGTGCCAGCAGCGACAGGGGGCTCGGGGGTGAGCAGTACTTC
TRBV5-6	NA	TRBJ2-1	TRBD1	CASSFDRESEQFF	TGTGCCAGCAGCTTCGACAGGGAGAGCGAGCAGTTCTTC
TRBV6-5	NA	TRBJ1-1	NA	CASNGPPGLNTEAFF	TGTGCCAGCAACGGCCCCCCGGGGTTGAACACTGAAGCTTTCTTT